One sample yielded the 5 T cell receptor beta chains listed below, sequenced in a study of T cells in Graves' hyperthyroidism and ophthalmopathy. Amplification yielded TCR beta CDR3 regions, with RNA transcripts as the source. The study used the HTBI primer set for a first-round RT-PCR of the TCR CDR3. TCRdb analysed the multiplex PCR reads with MiXCR anew, one entry per CDR3 protein. Counted here are some 400,000 distinct CDR3 sequences, over 15% occurring once; the ten biggest clones make up about 3.5%. Sequences were obtained from blood. Receptor source: a woman younger than 35 with Graves' hyperthyroidism.

This clonotype was counted ten times or more. This chain uses TRBV11-1 with TRBJ2-2; tentative D call: TRBD2 (5 bases). This CDR3 is 16 amino acids long. Trimming removed 5 bases at V and 6 bases at J, with 19 bases between. Germline-derived CDR1 and CDR2 are SGHAT and FQDESV (reference sequence). CDR3 nucleotide sequence: TGTGCCAGCAGCCCCGGCCGGACTCGACTCGCCGGGGAGCTGTTTTTT. This encodes CASSPGRTRLAGELFF.

V usage is TRBV29-1 and J usage is TRBJ2-5, with TRBD2 matching 8 bases. Germline CDR1 and CDR2: SQVTM and ANQGSEA. This CDR3 is 13 amino acids long. V gave up 4 bases and J gave up 4 bases; unmatched junction bases: 5. The CDR3 region is CSVGGLAGETQYF. CDR3 coding DNA: TGCAGCGTTGGTGGACTAGCAGGAGAGACCCAGTACTTC.

This clonotype was detected ten times or more. This chain joins TRBV27 and TRBJ1-2, with TRBD1 as a possible D gene (6 bases). Germline V gene lookup returns CDR1 MNHEY and CDR2 SMNVEV (reference sequence). V lost 2 bases to trimming and J lost 3 bases, with 13 bases between them. The CDR3 covers 15 residues. The CDR3 nucleotides read TGTGCCAGCAGTTTACGCGAGGGGGGAGACTATGGCTACACCTTC. It encodes CASSLREGGDYGYTF.

J is TRBJ2-7 and V is TRBV20-1; the D gene is possibly TRBD1 (5 bases). This CDR3 is built from 13 residues. The V gene's germline CDR1 is DFQATT and CDR2 SNEGSKA (reference sequence). V lost 3 bases, J lost 2 bases, and 11 bases lay in between. The CDR3 sequence is CSARKDTTYEQYF. The CDR3 DNA reads as TGCAGTGCTAGGAAGGACACAACCTACGAGCAGTACTTC.

The chain links TRBV11-2 to TRBJ1-1, with D perhaps matching TRBD1 (6 bases). Germline values: CDR1 SGHAT, CDR2 FQNNGV. The CDR3 runs to 15 residues. Trimming stripped 1 base from V and 2 bases from J, with 11 bases between. Here the CDR3 reads CASSLVGGDNTEAFF. The DNA for the CDR3 is TGTGCCAGCAGCTTAGTAGGGGGGGATAACACTGAAGCTTTCTTT.